The 32 T cell receptor beta chains listed next were all sequenced from one sample in a study of clonality assessment in lymphoblastic leukemia. TCRdb called the PCR reads again in MiXCR, with one record for every CDR3 protein. The sample includes several hundred distinct CDR3 sequences, roughly 30% of them seen just once. Receptor source: a human donor with acute lymphoblastic leukemia.

The chain recombines TRBV21-1 with TRBJ1-5; the D call in the table, TRBD1, was not verified against the DNA. TRBV21-1 is listed as a pseudogene. The CDR3 sequence is 18 residues long. The CDR3 reads CASKYITGLGSVNQPQHF. CDR3 nucleotides: TGTGCCAGCAAATATATCACAGGTCTTGGTTCGGTTAATCAGCCCCAGCATTTT.

The sample holds a few counts of this clonotype. This sequence joins TRBV5-1 and TRBJ2-1, with 7 bases fitting TRBD1. The CDR3 spans 17 residues. The junction had 6 bases not matched to a gene; V was cut back by 0 bases and J by 0 bases. Germline V lookup: CDR1 SGHRS, CDR2 YFSETQ. DNA for the CDR3: TGCGCCAGCAGCTTGGCCCGGACAGGAAGCTCCTACAATGAGCAGTTCTTC. It codes for CASSLARTGSSYNEQFF.

There are a few counts of this clonotype. CDR3 amino acids: CASSLLVGEGLRSPLHF. CDR3 in DNA: TGTGCCAGCAGTTTATTGGTAGGGGAAGGTCTGCGTTCACCCCTCCACTTT. The rearrangement uses TRBV27 and TRBJ1-6, with a possible D match to TRBD1 (5 bases). The CDR3 covers 17 residues. CDR1 is MNHEY and CDR2 is SMNVEV in the germline V gene (reference sequence). Trimming cost V 1 base and J 9 bases, with 19 bases left between them.

The chain has TRBV6-5 and TRBJ1-1, with D tentatively TRBD1 (6 bases). Germline V CDR1 and CDR2: MNHEY, SVGAGI. CDR3 length: 15 residues. With 2 bases removed from V and 0 bases from J, the gap between germline ends came to 10 bases. The CDR3 protein is CASSYLGHMNTEAFF. The CDR3 DNA is TGTGCCAGCAGTTACCTGGGACATATGAACACTGAAGCTTTCTTT.

This clonotype appeared a few times. Here the CDR3 DNA reads TGTGCCAGCAGCCAAGTAGAGGCGGGTGCTTCACCCCTCCACTTT. This gives the protein CASSQVEAGASPLHF. The genes are TRBV3-1 and TRBJ1-6; D is uncertain. Germline V gene data show CDR1 as LGHDT and CDR2 as YNNKEL (reference sequence). Deletions cut 1 base from V and 9 bases from J, with 13 bases between. The CDR3 spans 15 residues.

In this sample, this clonotype is hyperexpanded. This CDR3 reads CASNAGAEETQYF. In DNA, the CDR3 is TGTGCCAGCAACGCGGGGGCCGAAGAGACCCAGTACTTC. V gene TRBV7-2 combines with J gene TRBJ2-5; D might be TRBD2 (7 bases). The CDR3 sequence is 13 residues long. CDR1 is SGHTA, CDR2 FQGNSA, per germline. The ends were cut back, 7 bases at V and 3 bases at J, with 12 bases in the middle.

This clonotype rates as large. The genes are TRBV5-5 and TRBJ2-7; D possibly corresponds to TRBD1 (5 bases). Looked up from germline, CDR1 is SGHKS and CDR2 is YYEKEE (reference sequence). This CDR3 contains 17 residues. The ends were cut back, 0 bases at V and 2 bases at J, with 18 bases in the middle. The CDR3 here is CASSLEGSSRLAYEQYF. The CDR3 DNA is TGTGCCAGCAGCTTGGAGGGGTCTTCCCGTCTTGCCTACGAGCAGTACTTC.

The CDR3, as DNA: TGTGCCAGCAGTCAAAATGATGGGTCCTACAATGAGCAGTTCTTC. Encoded protein: CASSQNDGSYNEQFF. This chain connects TRBV27 to TRBJ2-1; D gene unclear. There are 15 residues in the CDR3. Trimming shortened V by 5 bases and J by 1 base, and 12 bases separated the two germline ends. The V gene's germline CDR1 is MNHEY and CDR2 SMNVEV (reference sequence).

Notes on this clonotype: This sequence may be a read error, since a much larger clone differs from it by one base. The chain employs TRBV7-3 and TRBJ1-1, with D unclear. Germline CDR1 and CDR2: SGHTA and FQGTGA. Trimming stripped 2 bases from V and 6 bases from J, with 10 bases between. CDR3 length equals 13 residues. CDR3 region: CASSLGGVAEAFF. Here the CDR3 DNA reads TGTGCCAGCAGCTTAGGCGGTGTGGCTGAAGCTTTCTTT.

V and J are TRBV2 and TRBJ1-2; D is ambiguous. The CDR3 has 15 amino acids. Germline CDR1 is SNHLY and CDR2 is FYNNEI. The V end lost 4 bases, the J end lost 1 base, and 13 bases lay between the germline ends. The CDR3 loop is CASSAPRPGNYGYTF. The CDR3 DNA is TGTGCCAGCAGTGCCCCCCGGCCCGGTAACTATGGCTACACCTTC.

The chain combines TRBV5-6 with TRBJ2-1, with D possibly matching TRBD2 (6 bases). Trimming pared 0 bases from V and 15 bases from J, leaving 13 bases between. Germline CDR1 SGHDT, CDR2 YYEEEE. The CDR3 has 12 residues. CDR3 in amino acids: CASSLDGGRRFF. Written as DNA, the CDR3 is TGTGCCAGCAGCTTGGACGGGGGAAGGAGGTTCTTC.

The J gene is TRBJ2-1, the V gene TRBV7-9; TRBD2 might be the D (7 bases). CDR1 SEHNR and CDR2 FQNEAQ come from the germline V gene (reference sequence). The CDR3 spans 20 residues. The V and J ends lost 8 bases and 2 bases respectively, with 31 bases between them. The CDR3 protein is CASCTLMGGPRRATYNEQFF. CDR3 nucleotides: TGTGCCAGCTGTACTCTGATGGGGGGGCCCAGGCGCGCAACCTACAATGAGCAGTTCTTC.

This clonotype was recorded a few times. This chain uses TRBV11-2 with TRBJ2-5; D perhaps matches TRBD2 (5 bases). The length of the CDR3 is 14 residues. Germline V gives CDR1 SGHAT, CDR2 FQNNGV. The V end was cut by 1 base, the J end by 4 bases, with 10 bases between. In DNA form, the CDR3 reads TGTGCCAGCAGCTTAGCTAGCTCGCGAGAGACCCAGTACTTC. This gives the protein CASSLASSRETQYF. The full variable domain, in which reference TRBV11-2 and TRBJ2-5 provide the parts outside the CDR3, is EAGVAQSPRYKIIEKRQSVAFWCNPISGHATLYWYQQILGQGPKLLIQFQNNGVVDDSQLPKDRFSAERLKGVDSTLKIQPAKLEDSAVYLCASSLASSRETQYFGPGTRLLVL.

This clonotype was counted only a few times. The chain combines TRBV7-2 with TRBJ2-7; D gene uncertain. This CDR3 comprises 11 residues. Trimming took off 5 bases at V and 3 bases at J, with 5 bases between the two ends. Germline V gives CDR1 SGHTA, CDR2 FQGNSA. The CDR3 spells CASSRNYEQYF. The DNA of the CDR3 is TGTGCCAGCAGCCGAAACTACGAGCAGTACTTC.

This chain connects TRBV6-5 to TRBJ2-1; 12 bases are a match to TRBD1. The germline V gene encodes CDR1 MNHEY and CDR2 SVGAGI. There are 14 residues in the CDR3. The trim removed 6 bases at V and 6 bases at J, leaving 3 bases unmatched. The CDR3 spells CASRGTGGPNEQFF. CDR3 coding DNA: TGTGCCAGCAGGGGGACAGGGGGCCCCAATGAGCAGTTCTTC.

This clonotype was seen a handful of times. This chain connects TRBV30 to TRBJ2-7; D gene unclear. CDR1 and CDR2 (germline): GTSNPN, SVGIG (reference sequence). V was trimmed by 3 bases and J by 1 base, leaving 10 bases between them. The CDR3 is 13 residues long. CDR3 coding DNA: TGTGCCTGGAGAAACGGGCCTTCCTACGAGCAGTACTTC. Its protein product is CAWRNGPSYEQYF.

This chain joins TRBV2 and TRBJ2-5; the D call may be TRBD1 or TRBD2 (5 bases each). Looked up from germline, CDR1 is SNHLY and CDR2 is FYNNEI. The CDR3 loop spans 14 amino acids. Between the trimmed V and J ends, which lost 5 bases and 3 bases, there was a span of 13 bases. The CDR3 sequence is CASSLRDLKETQYF. The CDR3 DNA reads TGTGCCAGCAGTCTCCGGGACCTTAAAGAGACCCAGTACTTC.

V gene TRBV11-2 combines with J gene TRBJ1-5, with TRBD1 as a possible D gene (5 bases). In germline, CDR1 is SGHAT, CDR2 FQNNGV. This CDR3 comprises 13 residues. Between the trimmed V and J ends, which lost 5 bases and 11 bases, there was a span of 16 bases. DNA for the CDR3: TGTGCCAGCAGCCGGGGGGTGGGTTGGACCCAGCATTTT. It codes for CASSRGVGWTQHF. Based on the CDR3 plus reference TRBV11-2 and TRBJ1-5, the full variable domain is EAGVAQSPRYKIIEKRQSVAFWCNPISGHATLYWYQQILGQGPKLLIQFQNNGVVDDSQLPKDRFSAERLKGVDSTLKIQPAKLEDSAVYLCASSRGVGWTQHFGDGTRLSIL.

This clonotype showed up just once. The rearrangement uses TRBV30 and TRBJ2-2; no reliable D call. Germline lookup yields CDR1 GTSNPN and CDR2 SVGIG (reference sequence). This CDR3 is built from 13 residues. With 1 base removed from V and 3 bases from J, the gap between germline ends came to 6 bases. In nucleotides, the CDR3 is TGTGCCTGGAGTGATACCGACACCGGGGAGCTGTTTTTT. Translated, it gives CAWSDTDTGELFF.

The chain combines TRBV15 with TRBJ1-4; 8 bases align to TRBD1. CDR1 LNHNV and CDR2 YYDKDF come from the germline V gene (reference sequence). The V and J ends lost 1 base and 7 bases, in that order; junction bases with no gene match: 11. CDR3 length equals 17 residues. In DNA form, the CDR3 reads TGTGCCACCAGCAGAGGTGGACCTACAGGGGGGTTTGAAAAACTGTTTTTT. Its translation: CATSRGGPTGGFEKLFF. Full variable domain (outside the CDR3, taken from reference TRBV15 and TRBJ1-4): DAMVIQNPRYQVTQFGKPVTLSCSQTLNHNVMYWYQQKSSQAPKLLFHYYDKDFNNEADTPDNFQSRRPNTSFCFLDIRSPGLGDTAMYLCATSRGGPTGGFEKLFFGSGTQLSVL.

The rearrangement joins TRBV11-2 to TRBJ2-7, with 9 bases matching TRBD1. V gave up 1 base and J gave up 1 base; unmatched junction bases: 5. The CDR3 contains 16 residues. Germline V lookup: CDR1 SGHAT, CDR2 FQNNGV. CDR3 amino acids: CASSLVGQGLSYEQYF. In DNA form, the CDR3 reads TGTGCCAGCAGCTTAGTGGGACAGGGATTGTCCTACGAGCAGTACTTC.

This chain links TRBV27 with TRBJ2-2; no reliable D call. Trimming cost V 2 bases and J 6 bases, with 4 bases left between them. Germline loops: CDR1 MNHEY, CDR2 SMNVEV (reference sequence). The CDR3 loop spans 12 amino acids. Written as DNA, the CDR3 is TGTGCCAGCAGTTTAAGGCCCGGGGAGCTGTTTTTT. Translated, it gives CASSLRPGELFF.

Concerning this clonotype itself: Lacking the conserved final phenylalanine or tryptophan, this CDR3 likely reflects a read error. The chain employs TRBV2 and TRBJ2-1; D remains ambiguous. The CDR3 has 15 amino acids. V lost 0 bases and J lost 4, with 10 bases in between. The germline V gene has CDR1 SNHLY and CDR2 FYNNEI. CDR3 nucleotide sequence: TGTGCCAGCAGTGAAGCGCGGACGGATTACAATGAGCAGTTCCTC. Its translation: CASSEARTDYNEQFL.

The chain joins TRBV7-2 to TRBJ2-2; D is ambiguous. The V gene's germline CDR1 is SGHTA and CDR2 FQGNSA. CDR3 size: 13 residues. Trimming removed 5 bases from V and 5 bases from J, with 9 bases in between. CDR3 sequence reads: CASSQWSTGELFF. For the CDR3, the DNA is TGTGCCAGCAGCCAATGGTCGACCGGGGAGCTGTTTTTT.

By proportion, this clonotype is large. The CDR3 loop reads CASSFRTSGAEQFF. CDR3 DNA sequence: TGTGCCAGCAGCTTTAGGACTAGCGGGGCAGAGCAGTTCTTC. The chain couples TRBV7-6 to TRBJ2-1, with TRBD2 matching 12 bases. Per the germline V gene, CDR1 is SGHVS and CDR2 is FNYEAQ. This CDR3 has 14 residues. J was trimmed by 10 bases and V by 3 bases; bases with no gene match: 4.

The chain employs TRBV10-3 and TRBJ2-1; TRBD2 is a possible D gene (5 bases). V lost 3 bases and J 5 bases, leaving 20 bases between the germline ends. The germline V gene encodes CDR1 ENHRY and CDR2 SYGVKD. The CDR3 loop spans 17 amino acids. The DNA of the CDR3 is TGTGCCATCAGTGAATCAGTTGGGCCGGGGTTGAACAATGAGCAGTTCTTC. This translates into CAISESVGPGLNNEQFF.

This clonotype was picked up a small number of times. The chain carries TRBV5-4 and TRBJ1-4, with D uncertain. Germline CDR1 is SGHNT and CDR2 is YYREEE (reference sequence). The CDR3 covers 12 residues. Trimming shortened V by 4 bases and J by 5 bases, and 6 bases separated the two germline ends. The CDR3 region is CASSRVNEKLFF. CDR3 DNA: TGTGCCAGCAGCCGTGTAAATGAAAAACTGTTTTTT.

V and J are TRBV4-1 and TRBJ1-2; 8 positions match TRBD1. Germline V gene data show CDR1 as MGHRA and CDR2 as YSYEKL. The CDR3 spans 19 residues. V gave up 4 bases and J gave up 3 bases; unmatched junction bases: 19. CDR3 nucleotide sequence: TGCGCCAGCAGCCCAGCCGGGACAGGCAGGGAAGTATGGGACTATGGCTACACCTTC. Its protein product is CASSPAGTGREVWDYGYTF.

This rearrangement joins TRBV6-1 to TRBJ1-1; D is undetermined. V shed 4 bases and J shed 10 bases, with 1 base lying between them. CDR3 length equals 8 residues. Germline V gene lookup returns CDR1 MNHNS and CDR2 SASEGT. The CDR3 reads CASSGAFF. CDR3 DNA sequence: TGTGCCAGCAGTGGAGCTTTCTTT.

As for this clonotype: At one end, the junction sequence differs from germline, possibly due to a read error. The V gene is TRBV11-2, the J gene TRBJ2-1, with D maybe TRBD2 (6 bases). The CDR3 has 16 amino acids. From germline, CDR1 is SGHAT and CDR2 FQNNGV. In nucleotides, the CDR3 is TGTGTCAGCAGCTTAGTTAGCGGTAGCTCCTACAATGAGCAGTTCTTC. Translated, it gives CVSSLVSGSSYNEQFF.

This chain connects TRBV7-2 to TRBJ2-7, with 10 bases identical to TRBD2. This CDR3 is 15 amino acids long. Germline V gene sequence: CDR1 SGHTA, CDR2 FQGNSA. V lost 6 bases, J lost 4 bases, and 9 bases stayed unmatched. For the CDR3, the DNA is TGTGCCAGCAGTCAAATCGGACTAGCGGAATACGAGCAGTACTTC. Translation gives CASSQIGLAEYEQYF.

The V gene is TRBV21-1, the J gene TRBJ2-5; the DNA was not used to check the table's D call, TRBD1. TRBV21-1 is flagged as a pseudogene. This CDR3 region has 14 residues. CDR3 sequence: CASTRDRGQETQYF. As DNA, the CDR3 is TGTGCCAGCACCAGGGACAGGGGGCAGGAGACCCAGTACTTC.